Detailed here is one T cell receptor beta chain. The record originates from a study of blood T cell repertoires in COVID-19. Across the whole study: Samples of COVID-19 (acute and convalescent) were obtained from the United States, Italy and Spain. T cells, B-cell-depleted T cells, or PBMCs supplied cDNA or gDNA.

The CDR3 sequence is 15 residues long. The trim removed 0 bases at V and 6 bases at J, leaving 2 bases unmatched. Germline loops: CDR1 MNHEY, CDR2 SVGAGI. Measured with immunoSEQ multiplex PCR; TCRdb has only the in-frame clones, and not every one. The table includes fewer than 300,000 clones, roughly 86% detected once. V usage is TRBV6-5 and J usage is TRBJ2-3, with 11 bases identical to TRBD2. The sample taken for sequencing was peripheral blood. This receptor was obtained from a middle-aged man who had recovered from COVID-19. This chain's CDR3 is CASSYSGLAEDTQYF. The DNA of the CDR3 is TGTGCCAGCAGTTACTCGGGACTAGCGGAGGATACGCAGTATTTT.